This TCR beta chain is from a study of OX40 agonist ivuxolimab in advanced cancers. Across the study: Partial responses occurred in three patients (one hepatocellular carcinoma, two cutaneous melanoma).

Assay used: immunoSEQ multiplex PCR; TCRdb lists only in-frame clones, some missing. The data hold fewer than 100,000 clones, with more than 70% observed a single time. The V end lost 5 bases, the J end lost 8 bases, and 12 bases lay between the germline ends. The CDR3 sequence is 13 residues long. CDR1 LNHDA and CDR2 SQIVND come from the germline V gene (reference sequence). This clone was seen just once. The receptor was isolated from an adult with an advanced solid tumor such as melanoma, head and neck, liver or kidney cancer. The chain combines TRBV19 with TRBJ1-4; D is undetermined. Sequences were derived from CD4+ or CD8+ T cells sorted from blood, sampled in a trial of the OX40 agonist ivuxolimab. CDR3 DNA: TGTGCCAGTAGTGCAGGACGGCTAGAAAAACTGTTTTTT. Amino acid sequence: CASSAGRLEKLFF.